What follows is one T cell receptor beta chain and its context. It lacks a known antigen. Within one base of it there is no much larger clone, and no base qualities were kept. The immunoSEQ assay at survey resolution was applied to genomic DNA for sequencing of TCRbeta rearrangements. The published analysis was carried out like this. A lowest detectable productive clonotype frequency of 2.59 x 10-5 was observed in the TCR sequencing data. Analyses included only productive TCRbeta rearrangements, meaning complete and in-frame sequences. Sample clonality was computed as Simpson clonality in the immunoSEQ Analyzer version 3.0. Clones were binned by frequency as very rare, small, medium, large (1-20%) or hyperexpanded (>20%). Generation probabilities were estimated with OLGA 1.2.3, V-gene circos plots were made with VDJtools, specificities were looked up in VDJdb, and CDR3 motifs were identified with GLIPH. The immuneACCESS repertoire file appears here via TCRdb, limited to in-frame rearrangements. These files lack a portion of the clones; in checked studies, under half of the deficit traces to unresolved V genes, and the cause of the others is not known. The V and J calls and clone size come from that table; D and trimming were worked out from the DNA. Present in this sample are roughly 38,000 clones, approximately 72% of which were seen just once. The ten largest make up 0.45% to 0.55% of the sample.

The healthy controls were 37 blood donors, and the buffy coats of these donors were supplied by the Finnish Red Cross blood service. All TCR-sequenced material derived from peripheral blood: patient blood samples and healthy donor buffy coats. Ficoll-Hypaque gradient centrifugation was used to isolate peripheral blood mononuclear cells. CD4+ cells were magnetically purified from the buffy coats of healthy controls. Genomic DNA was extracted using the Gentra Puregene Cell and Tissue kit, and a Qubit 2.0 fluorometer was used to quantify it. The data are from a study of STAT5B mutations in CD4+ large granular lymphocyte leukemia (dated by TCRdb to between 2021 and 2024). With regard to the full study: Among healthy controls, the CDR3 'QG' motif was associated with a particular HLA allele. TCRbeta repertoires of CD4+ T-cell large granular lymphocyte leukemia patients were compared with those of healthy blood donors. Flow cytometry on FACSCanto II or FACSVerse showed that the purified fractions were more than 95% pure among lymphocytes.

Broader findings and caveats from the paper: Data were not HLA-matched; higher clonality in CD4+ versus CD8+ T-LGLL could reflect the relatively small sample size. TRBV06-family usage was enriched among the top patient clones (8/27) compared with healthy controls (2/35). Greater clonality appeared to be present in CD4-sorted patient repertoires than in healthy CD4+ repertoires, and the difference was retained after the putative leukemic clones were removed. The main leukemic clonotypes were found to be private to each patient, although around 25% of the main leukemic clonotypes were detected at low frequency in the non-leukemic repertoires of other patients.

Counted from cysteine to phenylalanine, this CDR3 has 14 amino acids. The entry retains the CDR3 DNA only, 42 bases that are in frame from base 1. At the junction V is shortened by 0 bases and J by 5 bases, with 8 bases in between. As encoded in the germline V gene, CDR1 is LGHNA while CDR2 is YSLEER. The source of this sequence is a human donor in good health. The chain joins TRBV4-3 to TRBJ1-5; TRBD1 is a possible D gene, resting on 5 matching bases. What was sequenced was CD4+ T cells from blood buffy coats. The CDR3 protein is CASSQDKGYQPQHF. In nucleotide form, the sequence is TGCGCCAGCAGCCAAGATAAGGGGTATCAGCCCCAGCATTTT.